This T cell receptor beta chain originates from a study of response to subunit inactivated influenza vaccine. MiXCR was run by TCRdb on the RT-PCR reads, yielding one entry per CDR3 protein. The sample has about 700,000 distinct CDR3 sequences, 11% to 15% seen once. V shed 1 base and J shed 2 bases, with 7 bases lying between them. Germline V gene sequence: CDR1 GTSNPN, CDR2 SVGIG (reference sequence). The CDR3 is 13 amino acids. This clonotype was seen only a few times. Its cognate antigen is unknown. Study-wide results and limits: Researchers suggested that each seasonal influenza vaccination recruits few new T cells.

The sample in question was PBMCs from blood, obtained approximately 15 days before vaccination. The TCR sequence derives from a man in his forties or fifties who received an inactivated influenza vaccine. The V gene is TRBV30, the J gene TRBJ2-3; D is uncertain. In DNA, the CDR3 is TGTGCCTGGAGTGCTGGAAACACAGATACGCAGTATTTT. Protein sequence: CAWSAGNTDTQYF.